The T cell receptor beta chain described here comes from a study of control samples from healthy donors and cancer patients. The protocol was immunoSEQ multiplex PCR, while the TCRdb copy is restricted to in-frame clones and leaves out a portion. The sample has 190,000 or so clones, 80% to 95% seen once. This CDR3 spans 14 amino acids. The V segment lost 6 bases and the J segment 4 bases; nucleotides outside the gene matches: 4. The germline CDR1 and CDR2 sequences are MNHEY and SVGAGI. Sequencing was performed on blood. The clonotype originates from a young man in good health. The rearrangement joins TRBV6-5 to TRBJ2-7; 12 bases map to TRBD1. The CDR3 DNA reads as TGTGCCAGCAGGGGACAGGGGGCTCGGTACGAGCAGTACTTC. Translating gives CASRGQGARYEQYF.